This T cell receptor beta chain was sequenced for a study of blood T cell repertoires in COVID-19. Study as a whole: Researchers got acute and convalescent COVID-19 samples from the United States, Italy and Spain.

All enrollees were about 18 to 89 years old and from 24 US areas. Participants had their cohort set by participant-reported clinical history. This clone was seen just once. Authors' analysis steps: Quantification of nucleated cells was approximated via reference gene primer amplification. The repertoire was sequenced with immunoSEQ multiplex PCR; TCRdb's copy has only in-frame clones and lacks some. V and J calls and clone size come straight from that table; D and trimming were deduced from the DNA. The sample yields under 450,000 clones, around 86% seen once. Trimming cost V 5 bases and J 3 bases, with 22 bases left between them. CDR1 is MNHNY and CDR2 is SVGAGI in the germline V gene (reference sequence). The CDR3 loop spans 17 amino acids.

The origin of this receptor is a woman between 45 and 65 years old who had recovered from COVID-19. Material for sequencing was PBMCs or T cells enriched from blood (not recorded which). J is TRBJ1-1 and V is TRBV6-6, with a tentative D call TRBD1 (5 bases). The CDR3 loop is CASSHLPRPGWDTEAFF. The CDR3 DNA follows: TGTGCCAGCAGTCACCTCCCTAGGCCAGGGTGGGACACTGAAGCTTTCTTT.